Below, one T cell receptor (beta chain) is given with its context. Germline V CDR1 and CDR2: SGDLS, YYNGEE. The V end was cut by 5 bases, the J end by 4 bases, with 15 bases between. The CDR3 totals 14 residues. The sample originates from a study of shared clonotypes between healthy human individuals. Here immunoSEQ multiplex PCR was the method, and the copy in TCRdb shows in-frame clones only, minus some. The table has hundreds of thousands of clones, around 97% seen once. J is TRBJ1-2 and V is TRBV9; the D gene is possibly TRBD1 (5 bases). The source of this sequence is a woman aged 25 to 39 in good health. Material: naive CD4+ T cells sorted from blood. Indicated subset: CD45RA+ positively selected. The CDR3 reads CASSHLPGTYGYTF. The CDR3 DNA is TGTGCCAGCAGTCATCTCCCCGGGACCTATGGCTACACCTTC.